This TCR beta chain was retrieved from a study of T cell responses to AZD1222 COVID-19 vaccine. The data were produced by immunoSEQ multiplex PCR, yet TCRdb's version contains in-frame clones alone and is incomplete. The data hold 110,000 or so clones, with roughly 89% observed a single time. CDR1 is MDHEN, CDR2 SYDVKM, per germline. V was pared by 2 bases and J by 7 bases, with 2 bases of the junction left unmatched. The CDR3 runs 16 residues. This sequence originates from an adult who received the AZD1222 COVID-19 vaccine. The rearrangement joins TRBV28 to TRBJ2-1; 16 bases are shared with TRBD2. The material sequenced was peripheral blood, taken 28 days after the second AZD1222 dose. The CDR3 reads CASSLRGLAGGNEQFF. The CDR3 nucleotides read TGTGCCAGCAGTTTAAGGGGACTAGCGGGAGGGAATGAGCAGTTCTTC.